The T cell receptor beta chain described here comes from a study of cytomegalovirus exposure and HLA in healthy donors. Across the study: A prior analysis found 100 million to 140 million unique TCR beta sequences from 150 million to 200 million T cells. Unique TCRs numbering approximately 81 million, obtained from HLA-typed donors, made up an early data release.

Study conclusions and caveats: Later analysis identified a missense DCLRE1C variant that was linked to TCR beta V- and J-gene trimming. Most TCR sequences were rare, but some public TCRs occurred in many donors.

The PCR contained 60 Vbeta and 13 Jbeta primers. This table comes from immunoSEQ multiplex PCR, and its TCRdb copy is limited to in-frame clones, with some not included. The sample lists 200,000 to 250,000 clones, 82% occurring once. V dropped 0 bases and J dropped 6; count of bases not matched to a gene: 5. The CDR3 has 15 amino acids. Germline-derived CDR1 and CDR2 are GTSNPN and SVGIG (reference sequence). Notes on this clone: The antigen is undetermined.

The receptor's source is a middle-aged woman in good health and CMV-seropositive. J is TRBJ1-5 and V is TRBV30; 10 positions agree with TRBD1. The source material was PBMCs. As DNA, the CDR3 is TGTGCCTGGAGTGTGCGACAGGGGGCAGGTCAGCCCCAGCATTTT. This encodes CAWSVRQGAGQPQHF.